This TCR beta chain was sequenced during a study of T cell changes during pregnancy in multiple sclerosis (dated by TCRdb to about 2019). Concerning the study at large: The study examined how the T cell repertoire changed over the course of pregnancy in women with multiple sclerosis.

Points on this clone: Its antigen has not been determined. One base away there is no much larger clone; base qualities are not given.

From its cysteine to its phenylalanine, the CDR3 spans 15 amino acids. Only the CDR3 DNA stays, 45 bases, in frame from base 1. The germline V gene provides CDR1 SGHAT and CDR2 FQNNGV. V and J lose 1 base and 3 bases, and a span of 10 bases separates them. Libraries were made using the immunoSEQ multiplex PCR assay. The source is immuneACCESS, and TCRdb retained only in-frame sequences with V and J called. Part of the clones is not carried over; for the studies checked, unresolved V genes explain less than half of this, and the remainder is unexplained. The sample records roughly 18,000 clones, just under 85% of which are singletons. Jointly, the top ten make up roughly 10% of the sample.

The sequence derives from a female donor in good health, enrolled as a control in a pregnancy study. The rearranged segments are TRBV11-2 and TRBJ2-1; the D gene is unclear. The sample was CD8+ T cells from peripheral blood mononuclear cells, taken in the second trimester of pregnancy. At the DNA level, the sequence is TGTGCCAGCAGCTTAGGCTGGCCCCTCTACAATGAGCAGTTCTTC. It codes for CASSLGWPLYNEQFF.